This is a list of T cell receptor beta chains from one sample in a study of T cell responses to AZD1222 COVID-19 vaccine. Produced via immunoSEQ multiplex PCR; TCRdb's table is partial and in-frame only. The table records some 120,000 clones, around 83% of them present only once. The specimen comprised peripheral blood, sampled 28 days after the second AZD1222 dose. Receptor source: an adult who received the AZD1222 COVID-19 vaccine. Both conserved end residues are part of each CDR3. Clone size is not always given. Where it is, it says once, few, many or a class for expanded clones.

clone_size	cdr3_length	v_call	j_call	cdr3_aa
NA	14	TRBV30	TRBJ1-5	CAWSRAGWNQPQHF
NA	14	TRBV5-1	TRBJ1-5	CASSPGEGNQPQHF
NA	15	TRBV3-1/TRBV3-2	TRBJ1-5	CASSPPGAYNQPQHF
NA	14	TRBV5-1	TRBJ2-7	CASSLAAAGREQYF
NA	17	TRBV3-1/TRBV3-2	TRBJ1-6	CASSPQFGGSYNSPLHF
NA	16	TRBV7-2	TRBJ1-5	CASSLVTLGGNQPQHF
NA	13	TRBV24-1	TRBJ1-2	CATSLSGADGYTF
NA	15	TRBV4-2	TRBJ1-2	CASSRPADRGHGYTF
NA	19	TRBV18	TRBJ2-7	CASSLSRTSGGAVAYEQYF
NA	15	TRBV6-5	TRBJ1-4	CASSSTGFANEKLFF
NA	14	TRBV27	TRBJ1-4	CASSIRGHREKLFF
NA	15	TRBV6-1	TRBJ2-2	CASSKPASGTGELFF
NA	18	TRBV4-1	TRBJ1-6	CASSQEDRGYSYNSPLHF
NA	12	TRBV7-9	TRBJ2-7	CASSLGSNEQYF
NA	13	TRBV2	TRBJ1-2	CASKTGGADGYTF
NA	15	TRBV7-2	TRBJ2-2	CASSLVVDSTGELFF
NA	15	TRBV9	TRBJ2-1	CASSVGGGSYNEQFF
NA	14	TRBV6-5	TRBJ2-7	CASSPGGSSYEQYF
NA	15	TRBV28	TRBJ1-6	CASSLFRQLNSPLHF
few	14	TRBV10-1	TRBJ2-7	CASSCRDRGREQYF
few	16	TRBV10-1	TRBJ2-7	CASCTHGDREVYEQYF
once	14	TRBV5-1	TRBJ2-3	CASSSGTGTDTQYF
NA	12	TRBV30	TRBJ2-7	CAQGDTNYEQYF
NA	16	TRBV27	TRBJ2-2	CASRGTGLIGTGELFF
NA	11	TRBV19	TRBJ2-1	CASSIVGEQFF
NA	14	TRBV24-1	TRBJ1-2	CATSGGTAPYGYTF
NA	15	TRBV6-5	TRBJ2-6	CASSYSFSGANVLTF
NA	14	TRBV7-9	TRBJ2-7	CASSFTLGFSEQYF
few	10	TRBV19	TRBJ1-2	CATLGYGYTF
NA	14	TRBV6-5	TRBJ1-2	CASRYTGTGYGYTF
NA	14	TRBV5-1	TRBJ2-5	CASSLGIAQETQYF
NA	16	TRBV2	TRBJ1-6	CASRVKGQIGNSPLHF
NA	13	TRBV5-1	TRBJ1-1	CASRGQANTEAFF
once	14	TRBV19	TRBJ1-5	CASSRTGTDQPQHF
NA	14	TRBV30	TRBJ1-2	CAWNGAGTADGYTF
NA	15	TRBV5-6	TRBJ2-3	CASSLGGGGADTQYF
NA	15	TRBV18	TRBJ1-6	CASSPQTGSSSPLHF
NA	12	TRBV5-1	TRBJ1-4	CASSLGNEKLFF
NA	15	TRBV9	TRBJ1-2	CASSLGGEPHYGYTF
NA	15	TRBV7-9	TRBJ1-5	CASSFSGTDNQPQHF
NA	14	TRBV5-6	TRBJ1-1	CASIRRGVKTEAFF
NA	15	TRBV30	TRBJ1-3	CAWRQGPISGNTIYF
NA	15	TRBV7-9	TRBJ2-5	CASSPRYGFQETQYF
NA	15	TRBV6-5	TRBJ1-2	CASSYSPTGNYGYTF
NA	12	TRBV30	TRBJ1-2	CAWSEDSYGYTF
NA	15	TRBV30	TRBJ1-4	CACNPTGQEEGKLFF
few	12	TRBV6-1	TRBJ2-7	CASSEASSGGVF
NA	19	TRBV11-3	TRBJ2-1	CASSLDLPFGGGIRNEQFF
NA	14	TRBV27	TRBJ1-3	CASTGQGSGNTIYF
NA	14	TRBV4-2	TRBJ1-2	CASSPPGTLYGYTF
NA	14	TRBV7-2	TRBJ1-2	CASSVRQGAYGYTF
few	15	TRBV5-4	TRBJ1-2	CASSLGDRPDYGYTF